The next 29 T cell receptor beta chains were all read from a single sample in a study of shared clonotypes between healthy human individuals. The method was immunoSEQ multiplex PCR; TCRdb's version includes in-frame clones alone and lacks a portion of them. Seen here are 2 million to 2.5 million clones, about 92% observed once, and the top ten hold 0.3% to 0.4%. What was sequenced was naive CD4+ T cells from PBMCs. Indicated subset: CD45RA+ positively selected. The source is a man aged 18 to 30 in good health. Some clones in this sample may be carry-over from other donors' samples.

This chain joins TRBV5-1 and TRBJ2-4; TRBD2 aligns across 10 bases. The CDR3 contains 17 residues. Germline assignment: CDR1 SGHRS and CDR2 YFSETQ. V was pared by 4 bases and J by 6 bases, with 13 bases of the junction left unmatched. CDR3 residues: CASSPASGSLELNIQYF. The CDR3 DNA is TGCGCCAGCAGCCCAGCTAGCGGGAGCTTGGAGTTAAACATTCAGTACTTC. The whole variable domain, filled in from reference TRBV5-1 and TRBJ2-4, reads KAGVTQTPRYLIKTRGQQVTLSCSPISGHRSVSWYQQTPGQGLQFLFEYFSETQRNKGNFPGRFSGRQFSNSRSEMNVSTLELGDSALYLCASSPASGSLELNIQYFGAGTRLSVL.

This sequence joins TRBV28 and TRBJ2-3, with D possibly TRBD1 on 5 matching bases. V was clipped by 6 bases and J by 5 bases, with 21 bases between them. CDR1 and CDR2 (germline): MDHEN, SYDVKM. CDR3 size: 16 residues. The CDR3 DNA sequence: TGTGCCAGCAGGGAAAGACAGCCGGTATGGGTAGATACGCAGTATTTT. Encoded protein: CASRERQPVWVDTQYF.

This chain links TRBV6-1 with TRBJ2-3; the D is unclear. The CDR3 spans 15 residues. Germline assignment: CDR1 MNHNS and CDR2 SASEGT. Trimming left V 10 bases short and J 0 bases short, with 17 bases between. The DNA of the CDR3 is TGTGCCATCCGCCCGGTAGTTCGCAGCACAGATACGCAGTATTTT. This encodes CAIRPVVRSTDTQYF.

The V call is TRBV10-1, the J call TRBJ2-6; a weak D match, TRBD1 (5 bases). This CDR3 comprises 15 residues. V lost 8 bases and J 4 bases, leaving 15 bases between the germline ends. Germline V gene data show CDR1 as WNHNN and CDR2 as SYGVQD (reference sequence). The DNA for the CDR3 is TGCGCCAGCGCCCTTGAAGGGGCCGGGGCCAACGTCCTGACTTTC. It specifies CASALEGAGANVLTF.

The rearrangement links TRBV30 to TRBJ2-5; D could derive from TRBD1 or TRBD2 (5 bases each). Germline V gives CDR1 GTSNPN, CDR2 SVGIG (reference sequence). V dropped 1 base and J dropped 5 bases, with 17 bases sitting between them. This CDR3 comprises 15 residues. The CDR3 loop is CAWSAFSGASETQYF. CDR3 in DNA: TGTGCCTGGAGTGCCTTCTCCGGGGCGTCGGAGACCCAGTACTTC.

The chain recombines TRBV29-1 with TRBJ1-3, with 10 bases matching TRBD1. V dropped 5 bases and J dropped 4; count of bases not matched to a gene: 11. This CDR3 is 16 amino acids long. CDR1 and CDR2 from the germline V gene are SQVTM and ANQGSEA. The CDR3 DNA sequence: TGCAGCGTTATCACCGGACAGGGGGATGGCGGAAACACCATATATTTT. This encodes CSVITGQGDGGNTIYF. The complete variable domain, with remaining parts taken from reference TRBV29-1 and TRBJ1-3, reads SAVISQKPSRDICQRGTSLTIQCQVDSQVTMMFWYRQQPGQSLTLIATANQGSEATYESGFVIDKFPISRPNLTFSTLTVSNMSPEDSSIYLCSVITGQGDGGNTIYFGEGSWLTVV.

The chain joins TRBV19 to TRBJ1-4, with 8 bases aligning to TRBD1. Germline CDR1 reads LNHDA; CDR2 reads SQIVND (reference sequence). This CDR3 is 17 amino acids long. V was pared by 4 bases and J by 7 bases, with 14 bases of the junction left unmatched. The CDR3 loop is CASSSRPDRGAGEKLFF. The CDR3 bases are TGTGCCAGTAGTAGTCGCCCAGACAGGGGCGCGGGTGAAAAACTGTTTTTT.

V gene TRBV5-1 combines with J gene TRBJ2-5; D possibly matches TRBD1 or TRBD2 (5 bases each). The CDR3 sequence is 15 residues long. Germline CDR1 is SGHRS and CDR2 is YFSETQ. Trimming shortened V by 2 bases and J by 1 base, and 12 bases separated the two germline ends. In DNA form, the CDR3 reads TGCGCCAGCAGCTTTTCGGTCGGGGCCCAAGAGACCCAGTACTTC. It translates to CASSFSVGAQETQYF.

The chain couples TRBV7-2 to TRBJ1-2; 11 nucleotides line up with TRBD1. This CDR3 has 17 amino acids. V trimming: 3 bases; J trimming: 6 bases; junction bases outside the gene matches: 12. Per the germline V gene, CDR1 is SGHTA and CDR2 is FQGNSA. CDR3 residues: CASSFLSGTGGSNGYTF. As DNA, the CDR3 is TGTGCCAGCAGCTTCCTGTCCGGGACAGGGGGTTCGAATGGCTACACCTTC. Filled out from reference TRBV7-2 and TRBJ1-2, the complete variable domain reads GAGVSQSPSNKVTEKGKDVELRCDPISGHTALYWYRQSLGQGLEFLIYFQGNSAPDKSGLPSDRFSAERTGGSVSTLTIQRTQQEDSAVYLCASSFLSGTGGSNGYTFGSGTRLTVV.

J is TRBJ2-5 and V is TRBV5-1; 14 bases map to TRBD2. V shed 4 bases, J shed 2 bases, and the junction held 4 bases outside the gene matches. This CDR3 has 16 residues. In germline, CDR1 is SGHRS, CDR2 YFSETQ. The CDR3 coding sequence is TGCGCCAGCAGCCGCGGGACTAGCGGGGGTCAAGAGACCCAGTACTTC. Translating it yields CASSRGTSGGQETQYF.

This chain links TRBV10-3 with TRBJ2-6; tentative D call: TRBD2 (5 bases). There are 15 residues in the CDR3. The germline V gene has CDR1 ENHRY and CDR2 SYGVKD. Deletions cut 4 bases from V and 2 bases from J, with 9 bases between. The CDR3 sequence is CAISGERAGANVLTF. In DNA form, the CDR3 reads TGTGCCATCAGTGGTGAGAGGGCTGGGGCCAACGTCCTGACTTTC.

This chain uses TRBV30 with TRBJ2-7; 8 positions agree with TRBD2. The CDR3 consists of 15 residues. V dropped 2 bases and J dropped 3; count of bases not matched to a gene: 9. Germline CDR1 is GTSNPN and CDR2 is SVGIG (reference sequence). The CDR3 DNA follows: TGTGCCTGGAGTCTCCTTAGCGGGAAATACTACGAGCAGTACTTC. Residues: CAWSLLSGKYYEQYF.

The genes are TRBV5-6 and TRBJ1-2; a possible D gene is TRBD1 (6 bases). Trimming took off 4 bases at V and 2 bases at J, with 12 bases between the two ends. The CDR3 loop spans 14 amino acids. The germline V gene encodes CDR1 SGHDT and CDR2 YYEEEE. The chain's CDR3 is CASSPPGANYGYTF. In DNA, the CDR3 is TGTGCCAGCAGCCCCCCGGGGGCGAACTATGGCTACACCTTC.

This sequence joins TRBV7-9 and TRBJ2-2; TRBD1 agrees at 8 bases. The CDR3 has 15 residues. The germline gives CDR1 SEHNR, CDR2 FQNEAQ (reference sequence). V lost 5 bases and J lost 6; bases outside the gene matches: 8. In nucleotides, the CDR3 is TGTGCCAGCAGCCCCGGACAGGGCGTCGCCGGGGAGCTGTTTTTT. This encodes CASSPGQGVAGELFF.

This clone was seen only a few times. The chain uses TRBV11-2 and TRBJ1-1; D unclear. V lost 1 base to trimming and J lost 6 bases, with 9 bases between them. Germline CDR1 SGHAT, CDR2 FQNNGV. The CDR3 loop spans 13 amino acids. CDR3 residues: CASSLVRFSEAFF. DNA of the CDR3: TGTGCCAGCAGCTTAGTGAGGTTCTCTGAAGCTTTCTTT.

V gene TRBV7-9 combines with J gene TRBJ2-3, with 12 bases fitting TRBD2. CDR1 is SEHNR and CDR2 is FQNEAQ in the germline V gene (reference sequence). Trimming took 0 bases from V and 4 from J; bases not matched to a gene: 8. The CDR3 runs 18 residues. CDR3 DNA sequence: TGTGCCAGCAGCTTAGCCGCTTGGACTAGCGGGATGGCAGATACGCAGTATTTT. Translation gives CASSLAAWTSGMADTQYF.

The chain couples TRBV4-3 to TRBJ2-3; 15 bases match TRBD2. Germline CDR1 and CDR2: LGHNA and YSLEER. CDR3 length: 16 residues. J was trimmed by 3 bases and V by 3 bases; bases with no gene match: 1. This CDR3 reads CASSHGTSGRTDTQYF. CDR3 DNA sequence: TGCGCCAGCAGCCATGGGACTAGCGGGAGGACAGATACGCAGTATTTT.

The rearrangement links TRBV28 to TRBJ1-2; maybe TRBD1 (5 bases). Germline V gene lookup returns CDR1 MDHEN and CDR2 SYDVKM. The CDR3 consists of 16 residues. V gave up 5 bases and J gave up 11 bases, with 27 bases separating them. CDR3 in DNA: TGTGCCAGCAGTGCCCCCGTCCCAGGGATGTCAAAGGGGTACACCTTC. Translation gives CASSAPVPGMSKGYTF.

A word on this clone: The sample has other DNA sequences that encode this CDR3 too. CDR3 residues: CATSRDLGGEQFF. CDR3 sequence (DNA): TGTGCCACCAGCAGAGATTTGGGGGGCGAGCAGTTCTTC. This chain uses TRBV15 with TRBJ2-1; D is perhaps TRBD1 or TRBD2 (6 bases each). The CDR3 runs 13 residues. V was pared by 0 bases and J by 10 bases, with 10 bases between. Per germline, CDR1 LNHNV and CDR2 YYDKDF (reference sequence).

V gene TRBV14 combines with J gene TRBJ2-5; D could derive from TRBD1 or TRBD2 (6 bases each). V was trimmed by 4 bases and J by 0 bases, leaving 12 bases between them. Germline V lookup: CDR1 SGHDN, CDR2 FVKESK. The CDR3 loop spans 15 amino acids. DNA for the CDR3: TGTGCCAGCAGCCCTTGGGGGGCGAACCAAGAGACCCAGTACTTC. Protein: CASSPWGANQETQYF.

The chain recombines TRBV19 with TRBJ2-2; D unresolved. Germline loops: CDR1 LNHDA, CDR2 SQIVND (reference sequence). The CDR3 runs 18 residues. With 4 bases removed from V and 0 bases from J, the gap between germline ends came to 18 bases. The CDR3 sequence is CASSSSGWLATNTGELFF. Here the CDR3 DNA reads TGTGCCAGTAGTAGCTCAGGTTGGCTGGCAACGAACACCGGGGAGCTGTTTTTT. Supplemented by reference TRBV19 and TRBJ2-2, the full variable domain reads DGGITQSPKYLFRKEGQNVTLSCEQNLNHDAMYWYRQDPGQGLRLIYYSQIVNDFQKGDIAEGYSVSREKKESFPLTVTSAQKNPTAFYLCASSSSGWLATNTGELFFGEGSRLTVL.

The J gene is TRBJ2-4, the V gene TRBV7-4; 13 positions match TRBD2. CDR1 is SGHVT, CDR2 SQSDAQ, per germline. Losses at the gene ends were 6 bases for V and 1 base for J; bases not matched to a gene: 18. This CDR3 has 21 residues. This chain's CDR3 is CASRIAGGEGLAGVAKNIQYF. As DNA, the CDR3 is TGTGCCAGCAGAATCGCAGGGGGAGAAGGACTAGCGGGAGTCGCCAAAAACATTCAGTACTTC.

In this sample, this clone turned up once. V gene TRBV7-8 combines with J gene TRBJ2-7; 7 nucleotides agree with TRBD1. CDR3 length: 15 residues. The V gene's germline CDR1 is SGHVS and CDR2 FQNEAQ. Losses at the gene ends were 3 bases for V and 3 bases for J; bases not matched to a gene: 8. In nucleotides, the CDR3 is TGTGCCAGCAGCTTCTTTGCCGGGACAGACTACGAGCAGTACTTC. Its protein is CASSFFAGTDYEQYF.

This clone came up once. The genes are TRBV7-6 and TRBJ2-1, with D unresolved. V lost 2 bases to trimming and J lost 7 bases, with 6 bases between them. The V gene's germline CDR1 is SGHVS and CDR2 FNYEAQ. CDR3 length: 12 amino acids. CDR3 sequence (DNA): TGTGCCAGCAGCTTAACTACAAATGAGCAGTTCTTC. Translating it yields CASSLTTNEQFF.

This clone was observed once. V gene TRBV25-1 combines with J gene TRBJ1-4; D call uncertain. The CDR3 consists of 14 residues. V was clipped by 2 bases and J by 8 bases, with 12 bases between them. Germline V gene sequence: CDR1 MGHDK, CDR2 SYGVNS. DNA for the CDR3: TGTGCCAGCAGTGAAAGGCAGGATGGAGAAAAACTGTTTTTT. Amino acid sequence: CASSERQDGEKLFF.

This chain's CDR3 is CASSVPWASGANVLTF. Written as DNA, the CDR3 is TGTGCCAGCAGCGTACCTTGGGCCTCTGGGGCCAACGTCCTGACTTTC. The chain employs TRBV7-9 and TRBJ2-6; D ambiguous. The germline CDR1 and CDR2 sequences are SEHNR and FQNEAQ (reference sequence). The V end was cut by 5 bases, the J end by 0 bases, with 11 bases between. CDR3 size: 16 residues.

The CDR3 reads CASSSTGISNQPQHF. The CDR3 DNA reads TGTGCCAGCTCATCGACAGGGATTAGCAATCAGCCCCAGCATTTT. J is TRBJ1-5 and V is TRBV18; TRBD1 agrees at 7 bases. The J segment lost 0 bases and the V segment lost 5 bases, leaving 4 bases of the junction unmatched. Germline V lookup: CDR1 KGHSH, CDR2 LQKENI. CDR3 length: 15 residues.

Points on this clone: This sample also contains other DNA sequences that code for the same CDR3. The chain combines TRBV5-1 with TRBJ2-3; unclear D gene. Looked up from germline, CDR1 is SGHRS and CDR2 is YFSETQ. This CDR3 contains 12 residues. Trimming removed 0 bases from V and 4 bases from J, with 3 bases in between. CDR3 sequence: CASSLAADTQYF. Written as DNA, the CDR3 is TGCGCCAGCAGCTTGGCCGCAGATACGCAGTATTTT.

The chain is built from TRBV5-1 and TRBJ1-4; no definite D call. V was cut by 4 bases and J by 0 bases, with 10 bases left in between. Germline V gene sequence: CDR1 SGHRS, CDR2 YFSETQ. The CDR3 totals 15 residues. The CDR3: CASSPRTSTNEKLFF. CDR3 sequence (DNA): TGCGCCAGCAGCCCCCGGACGTCAACTAATGAAAAACTGTTTTTT.